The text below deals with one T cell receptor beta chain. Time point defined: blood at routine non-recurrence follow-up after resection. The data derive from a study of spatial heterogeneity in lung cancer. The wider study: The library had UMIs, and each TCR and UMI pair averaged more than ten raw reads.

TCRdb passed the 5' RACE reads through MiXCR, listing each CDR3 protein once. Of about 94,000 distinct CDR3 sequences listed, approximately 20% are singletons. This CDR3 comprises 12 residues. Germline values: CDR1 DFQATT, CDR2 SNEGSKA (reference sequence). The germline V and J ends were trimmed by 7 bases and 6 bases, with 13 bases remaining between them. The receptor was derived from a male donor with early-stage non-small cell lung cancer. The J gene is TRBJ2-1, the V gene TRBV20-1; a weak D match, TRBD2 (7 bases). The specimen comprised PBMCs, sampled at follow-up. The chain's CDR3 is CSVRGGGNEQFF. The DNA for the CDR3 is TGCAGTGTCAGGGGAGGGGGCAATGAGCAGTTCTTC.